This entry lists 17 T cell receptor beta chains sequenced from one sample in a study of shared T cell receptors in the human thymus. Only in-frame clones appear in the TCRdb table, and some are missing; sequencing was by immunoSEQ multiplex PCR. The table lists 650,000 to 950,000 clones, 70% to 90% of them singletons. Separately, the same data were catalogued under a study of human thymus T cells.

Input material: thymocytes. The receptors were sampled from a girl less than two years old with a congenital heart defect.

V gene TRBV29-1 combines with J gene TRBJ2-7; 9 bases agree with TRBD1. J was trimmed by 4 bases and V by 4 bases; bases with no gene match: 5. CDR1 and CDR2 (germline): SQVTM, ANQGSEA. The CDR3 consists of 13 residues. In nucleotides, the CDR3 is TGCAGCGTTGGGGACAGGGCGCGTTACGAGCAGTACTTC. This translates into CSVGDRARYEQYF.

V gene TRBV7-2 combines with J gene TRBJ1-1; maybe TRBD1 (5 bases). Trimming took 5 bases from V and 4 from J, leaving 14 bases between them. Germline V CDR1 and CDR2: SGHTA, FQGNSA. The CDR3 runs to 14 residues. The CDR3 nucleotides read TGTGCCAGCAGCCCAAGTACCAGGGTCACTGAAGCTTTCTTT. Translation gives CASSPSTRVTEAFF.

V is TRBV9 and J is TRBJ1-2; D is ambiguous. Germline CDR1 and CDR2: SGDLS and YYNGEE. This CDR3 has 18 amino acids. The ends were cut back, 1 base at V and 8 bases at J, with 27 bases in the middle. CDR3 in amino acids: CASSVQFGRADSTGGYTF. The CDR3 DNA reads as TGTGCCAGCAGCGTACAATTTGGACGGGCAGACTCGACGGGGGGCTACACCTTC.

This chain uses TRBV11-2 with TRBJ1-3; TRBD1 agrees at 7 bases. CDR3 length: 16 residues. Germline V CDR1 and CDR2: SGHAT, FQNNGV. The junction had 6 bases not matched to a gene; V was cut back by 1 base and J by 3 bases. CDR3 region: CASSLVRDRDGNTIYF. In DNA form, the CDR3 reads TGTGCCAGCAGCTTAGTTAGGGACAGAGATGGAAACACCATATATTTT. The variable domain in full, completed from reference TRBV11-2 and TRBJ1-3, reads EAGVAQSPRYKIIEKRQSVAFWCNPISGHATLYWYQQILGQGPKLLIQFQNNGVVDDSQLPKDRFSAERLKGVDSTLKIQPAKLEDSAVYLCASSLVRDRDGNTIYFGEGSWLTVV.

The CDR3 loop is CASSETGQTNSGNTIYF. CDR3 nucleotides: TGTGCCAGCAGCGAGACAGGACAAACGAACTCTGGAAACACCATATATTTT. V usage is TRBV21-1 and J usage is TRBJ1-3; the table gives TRBD1 as D, unverified against the DNA. TRBV21-1 is reported as a pseudogene. The CDR3 contains 17 residues.

The J gene is TRBJ1-2, the V gene TRBV10-2; TRBD1 agrees at 9 bases. After removal of 6 bases from V and 6 bases from J, the junction contained 5 bases not matched to a gene. This CDR3 has 13 amino acids. Germline values: CDR1 WSHSY, CDR2 SAAADI. The CDR3 region has the DNA TGCGCCAGCAGCTCCTACAGGGGGCATGGCTACACCTTC. As protein: CASSSYRGHGYTF.

V gene TRBV6-6 combines with J gene TRBJ1-1; D is uncertain. Germline V gene sequence: CDR1 MNHNY, CDR2 SVGAGI (reference sequence). This CDR3 comprises 13 residues. The V and J ends lost 6 bases and 3 bases respectively, with 11 bases between them. Here the CDR3 reads CASSPKSDTEAFF. The CDR3 DNA reads TGTGCCAGCAGCCCTAAAAGTGACACTGAAGCTTTCTTT.

The V gene is TRBV12-5, the J gene TRBJ2-3; 9 bases line up with TRBD1. This CDR3 contains 18 residues. Trimming cost V 1 base and J 0 bases; bases outside gene matches: 8. Per the germline V gene, CDR1 is LGHNT and CDR2 is FRNRAP. In DNA, the CDR3 is TGTGCTAGTGGTTTGGCCCCCCGGGGGACAGGGAGCACAGATACGCAGTATTTT. Protein sequence: CASGLAPRGTGSTDTQYF.

CDR3 in DNA: TGTGCCAGCAGTTTAGAGGGGGGACTAGCGGATTCCTACGAGCAGTACTTC. Translating gives CASSLEGGLADSYEQYF. The chain links TRBV27 to TRBJ2-7; TRBD2 matches 11 bases. The CDR3 covers 17 residues. V lost 2 bases and J lost 1; bases outside the gene matches: 7. Germline V lookup: CDR1 MNHEY, CDR2 SMNVEV (reference sequence).

Only one count was recorded for this clone. The chain employs TRBV6-1 and TRBJ1-4; D not certain. The CDR3 is 13 residues long. Germline V gene lookup returns CDR1 MNHNS and CDR2 SASEGT. V gave up 3 bases and J gave up 8 bases, with 10 bases separating them. The CDR3 region has the DNA TGTGCCAGCAGTGAGCCCCCAGCGGAAAAACTGTTTTTT. Protein sequence: CASSEPPAEKLFF.

This clone was picked up one time. The gene calls are TRBV27 and TRBJ2-5, with TRBD1 as a possible D gene (6 bases). Per the germline V gene, CDR1 is MNHEY and CDR2 is SMNVEV (reference sequence). The CDR3 is 19 residues long. Trimming left V 4 bases short and J 5 bases short, with 29 bases between. CDR3 region: CASSSNHKNRDTTEETQYF. The CDR3 DNA reads as TGTGCCAGCAGTTCGAACCACAAAAACCGGGACACCACTGAGGAGACCCAGTACTTC.

V and J are TRBV18 and TRBJ1-1; D is ambiguous. Germline lookup yields CDR1 KGHSH and CDR2 LQKENI. V was clipped by 4 bases and J by 5 bases, with 17 bases between them. The CDR3 is 15 residues long. The CDR3 is CASSQAGPDSTEAFF. CDR3 DNA: TGTGCCAGCTCACAAGCCGGACCGGACTCGACTGAAGCTTTCTTT.

The V and J genes are TRBV27 and TRBJ1-3; D unclear. Germline CDR1 and CDR2: MNHEY and SMNVEV (reference sequence). The CDR3 totals 17 residues. Trimming removed 3 bases from V and 0 bases from J, with 15 bases in between. The CDR3 DNA is TGTGCCAGCAGTTTGAGGCCGCCTCCAGTCTCTGGAAACACCATATATTTT. Encoded protein: CASSLRPPPVSGNTIYF.

V gene TRBV6-6 combines with J gene TRBJ1-2, with TRBD1 matching 8 bases. CDR3 length: 14 residues. The trim removed 5 bases at V and 6 bases at J, leaving 8 bases unmatched. The germline gives CDR1 MNHNY, CDR2 SVGAGI (reference sequence). The CDR3 protein is CASSPGQGGNGYTF. The CDR3 DNA reads as TGTGCCAGCAGTCCCGGACAGGGTGGGAATGGCTACACCTTC.

The V call is TRBV27, the J call TRBJ1-3; 10 bases match TRBD1. Germline V CDR1 and CDR2: MNHEY, SMNVEV (reference sequence). Losses at the gene ends were 6 bases for V and 4 bases for J; bases not matched to a gene: 9. The CDR3 is 16 amino acids. For the CDR3, the DNA is TGTGCCAGCAGGGGGACAGGGGATTCGAGAGGAAACACCATATATTTT. Translated: CASRGTGDSRGNTIYF.

The J gene is TRBJ2-7, the V gene TRBV10-3, with 7 nucleotides matching TRBD2. Losses at the gene ends were 6 bases for V and 2 bases for J; bases not matched to a gene: 10. Germline loops: CDR1 ENHRY, CDR2 SYGVKD. CDR3 length: 15 residues. CDR3 residues: CAIRGSGRETYEQYF. DNA for the CDR3: TGTGCCATCAGGGGATCAGGGAGGGAGACCTACGAGCAGTACTTC.

Comments on this clone: Other DNA sequences of this sample code for an identical CDR3. This rearrangement joins TRBV27 to TRBJ2-6; D call uncertain. Trimming shortened V by 4 bases and J by 2 bases, and 6 bases separated the two germline ends. Germline-derived CDR1 and CDR2 are MNHEY and SMNVEV (reference sequence). The CDR3 is 14 amino acids. In DNA, the CDR3 is TGTGCCAGCAGTTCTAGTGCTGGGGCCAACGTCCTGACTTTC. Protein sequence: CASSSSAGANVLTF.